This TCR beta chain was profiled in a study of cytomegalovirus exposure and HLA in healthy donors (dated by TCRdb to the late 2010s). Turning to the overall study: An earlier analysis of approximately 640 of the donors reported 250 to 350 Gb of sequence data and some 120 million unique TCR beta sequences from 150 million to 200 million T cells. Approximately 330 gigabases of sequencing data and around 80 million unique TCR sequences made up an early release that covered some 640 HLA-typed donors. Of the roughly 390 genotyped donors, 75% to 85% were placed in the genetic ancestry cluster associated with self-reported Caucasian donors. The aim of the study was to test whether cataloging public T cell receptors could identify signatures of past pathogen exposure. Using immunosequencing, the study profiled T cell repertoires from approximately 700 subjects and related those repertoires to cytomegalovirus serostatus. Along with the approximately 600-subject first cohort, a separate validation cohort of around 110 different subjects was used. To predict cytomegalovirus infection status, the study combined high-throughput TCR immunosequencing, statistical association of individual TCRs with disease status, and machine learning. To study patterns of TCR occurrence, a later analysis re-analyzed previously published TCR beta repertoires from 550 to 800 donors and added high-resolution HLA genotyping. The later analysis used no new phenotypic data to find candidate immune exposures, relying instead on TCR beta sequences and their occurrence across donors. In an earlier analysis of roughly 600 of the donors, high-throughput TCR beta sequencing was used to judge whether each TCR beta V gene segment behaved as functional or pseudogenic. Donor age, sex, ethnicity and CMV serostatus were compiled alongside the repertoire data. Genome-wide SNP genotypes for about 55% of the roughly 670 donors were used in a later genetic analysis, which treated that subset as a discovery cohort. All discovery cohort repertoires had been generated on a single sequencing platform. HLA typing covered class I and class II loci at four-digit resolution. Typing coverage differed by locus: A, B, C, DRB1 and DQB1 were typed in roughly 620-630 donors, DQA1 in 522, DPA1 in 606, and DPB1 in around 440. A handful of DR-DQ haplotypes were handled as single units for association and clustering because linkage in the cohort was strong. Among some 400 genotyped donors of the cohort, an average of around 250,000 unique TCR beta nucleotide sequences was sequenced per donor, of which 15% to 20% were non-productive.

To note about this clone: The clone's antigen remains unknown. Within one base of it there is no much larger clone, and no base qualities were kept.

The junction carries 10 bases between V and J, which are trimmed by 4 bases and 0 bases respectively. CDR1 and CDR2 are read off the germline V gene as MGHRA and YSYEKL. Spanning cysteine to phenylalanine, the CDR3 consists of 15 amino acids. Here the CDR3 DNA is all that survives: 45 bases in frame from base 1. The library was obtained by the immunoSEQ multiplex PCR assay. The multiplex PCR relied on a mix of 60 forward primers for TCR Vbeta segments and 13 reverse primers for TCR Jbeta segments. Amplification of the CDR3 region of rearranged TCR beta genes was performed with a multiplex PCR assay on genomic DNA. The amplified TCR beta libraries were sequenced on the Illumina HiSeq System as 87-base-pair reads. The authors' pipeline ran thus. In a later analysis, about 80 million unique TCR beta chains were counted across the 650 to 700 repertoires, and around 11 million of these chains were shared by at least two donors. Raw reads were error-corrected and collapsed into unique sequences with a nearest-neighbor algorithm that merged closely related sequences to remove PCR and sequencing errors. Alignment of CDR3 sequences to IMGT reference sequences was used to assign V, D and J gene segments. Each retained sequence needed at least a six-nucleotide match to both a V gene segment and a J gene segment. Rearrangements were called productive when the CDR3 lacked stop codons and stayed in frame with V and J; all others were non-productive. Following IMGT convention, CDR3 was defined as the stretch from the second conserved V-encoded cysteine to the conserved J-encoded phenylalanine. The earlier analysis of fewer than 700 of the donors excluded sequences that lacked an unambiguous match to a single V gene segment. In an earlier analysis of several hundred of the donors, a V segment was called functional when productive rearrangements were above 56.7%, and segregating when the standard deviation between donors exceeded 5%. To diagnose cytomegalovirus status from the catalog of TCR beta chain sequences, a statistical classification framework was built. A later analysis assigned V and J genes by comparing TCR nucleotide sequences with IMGT/GENE-DB human TR gene sequences. A later analysis assigned CDR3 sequences and most-parsimonious VDJ recombination scenarios with the TCRdist pipeline. In a later analysis, each TCR beta chain was defined by its CDR3 amino acid sequence together with its V-gene family, and reads lacking a unique V-gene family were excluded. A later analysis removed 600 or so highly shared, low-generation-probability nucleotide sequences to deal with suspected cross-contamination and a sequencing artifact. In a later analysis, a clonal expansion index for each public chain was calculated from normalized within-repertoire ranks of inferred template counts. A later analysis computed generation probabilities with a VDJ recombination model fitted to out-of-frame rearrangements, and checked the results against IGoR. In a later analysis, hypergeometric tests were used to score TCR-TCR, TCR-HLA and TCR-CMV co-occurrence, with a repertoire-size bias correction applied to TCR pairs. A later analysis estimated false discovery rates by permuting HLA or CMV assignments 20 times. A later analysis grouped co-occurring TCRs with DBSCAN, adding TCRdist sequence similarity when clustering within HLA-allele-positive subsets. Repertoires with fewer than 30,000 or more than 120,000 public chains were left out of co-occurrence clustering, as were about five repertoires with anomalous nucleotide sharing. Here the immuneACCESS table is served through TCRdb, limited to in-frame sequences with V and J called. Missing clones are a known gap in these copies; in checked studies unresolved V genes cover under half, and the rest lacks a known reason. V and J calls and clone size are copied from that table; D and trimming were computed from the DNA. The sample data list under 150,000 clones, and 72% of these were observed just once. About 3.9% of the sample is in the top ten clones.

The research as a whole found: The sequencing pipeline was judged likely to have produced a cluster of highly shared sequence variants as a technical artifact. Broadly in line with IMGT annotations, most TCR beta V segments showed up in productive rearrangements about 90% or about 30% of the time in an earlier analysis of 587 of the donors. Most TCR sequences were seen in very few donors, while some public TCRs were found in many individuals. Immune exposure information for the cohort was limited to CMV serostatus. In a later analysis, HLA-associated TCR beta chains showed more clonal expansion and lower generation probabilities than non-associated chains that were equally common. Only TCR beta chains were sequenced in this cohort, and the absence of alpha or paired-chain data limited detectable features. In a later genetic analysis, a missense DCLRE1C variant was associated with V-gene and J-gene trimming of TCR beta chains, and the association was replicated in an independent cohort. In the study, around 150 TCR beta chains were listed as associated with cytomegalovirus. A later analysis found that most CMV-associated TCR beta chains appeared HLA-restricted, with HLA associations seemingly driven largely by CMV exposure. According to a later genetic analysis, donors in an Asian-associated ancestry cluster had fewer N-insertions in productive TCRs than the roughly 670-donor mean. A further reported finding was that TCR beta sequences accurately predicted the HLA-A and HLA-B alleles for most subjects in the first cohort. Because some donors lacked HLA typing at each locus, the association tests relied only on the typed subset. Strong co-occurrence of HLA alleles, especially DR and DQ, made assigning TCR associations to individual alleles difficult. Roughly uniform sequencing depth across donors was assumed in presence/absence analyses, although this assumption may not hold. The classifier was reported to diagnose cytomegalovirus status with high specificity and sensitivity in both the original cohort and the validation cohort. Three of the identified cytomegalovirus-associated TCR beta chains were confirmed in vitro to be specific for cytomegalovirus antigens. The authors suggested that the approach could potentially be generalized to other disease states and immunological phenotypes. Because counts were too low, about 18 rarely observed V segments, including chromosome 9 orphons, were excluded from the earlier analysis of around 640 of the donors. Linkage disequilibrium might explain the correlated functional status among segregating V segments, but an unknown experimental factor could not be ruled out. A later analysis associated 15,000 or so TCR beta sequences with specific HLA alleles at a false discovery rate of 0.05. In a later analysis, several top co-occurrence clusters were reported to appear linked to parvovirus B19, influenza, CMV and Epstein-Barr virus. In a later analysis, the rate of TCR association differed among HLA loci, with DRB1 alleles having the most associated TCRs and HLA-C alleles having the fewest. Some IMGT-functional V segments, including TRBV6-2 and TRBV6-3, could not be distinguished by the 87-base-pair reads and were therefore excluded.

The cohort was made up of under 800 healthy bone marrow donors. All cohort members were sampled while nominally healthy, although unrecorded immune exposures were likely present. The donor was CMV seropositive and was included in the group of about 290 seropositive cohort members. A peripheral blood sample was provided by each donor, and peripheral blood mononuclear cells were used for TCR beta sequencing. Genomic DNA was extracted from the blood cell samples with the Qiagen DNeasy Blood Extraction Kit. This receptor was identified in a man aged 45-60 years in good health and CMV-seropositive. Recombination connected TRBV4-1 to TRBJ2-1, with TRBD1 perhaps the D gene, on 6 matching bases. Sequenced input: PBMCs. The base sequence is TGCGCCAGCAGCCGCACGGACAGCTCCTACAATGAGCAGTTCTTC. It is translated as CASSRTDSSYNEQFF.